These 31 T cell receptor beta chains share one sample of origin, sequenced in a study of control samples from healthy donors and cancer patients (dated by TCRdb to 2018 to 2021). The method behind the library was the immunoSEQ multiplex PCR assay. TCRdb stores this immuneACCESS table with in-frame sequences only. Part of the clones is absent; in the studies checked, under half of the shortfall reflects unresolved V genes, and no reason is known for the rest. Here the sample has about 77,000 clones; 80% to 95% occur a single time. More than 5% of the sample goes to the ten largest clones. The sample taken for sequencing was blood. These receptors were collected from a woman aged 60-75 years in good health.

The CDR3 region has the DNA TGTGCCATCAGTCAACGAGTCGGACTAGCGGGCCCACCCCTGGGGAACAACGAGCAGTACTTC. Its translation: CAISQRVGLAGPPLGNNEQYF. The gene calls are TRBV10-3 and TRBJ2-7; 11 bases align to TRBD2. V shed 5 bases, J shed 5 bases, and the junction held 26 bases outside the gene matches. CDR1 is ENHRY and CDR2 is SYGVKD in the germline V gene. CDR3 length: 21 amino acids.

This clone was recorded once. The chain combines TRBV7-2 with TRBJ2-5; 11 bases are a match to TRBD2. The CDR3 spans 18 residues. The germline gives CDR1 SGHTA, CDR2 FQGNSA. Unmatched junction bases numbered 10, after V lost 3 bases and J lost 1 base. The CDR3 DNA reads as TGTGCCAGCAGCTTTTCGGCCGGACTAGCGGGCCTCCAAGAGACCCAGTACTTC. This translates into CASSFSAGLAGLQETQYF.

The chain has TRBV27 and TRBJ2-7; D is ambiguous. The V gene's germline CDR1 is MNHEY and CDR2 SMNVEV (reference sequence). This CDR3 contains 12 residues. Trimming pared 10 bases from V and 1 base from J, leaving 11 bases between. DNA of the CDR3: TGTGCCACCTTCGCCAGTTCCTACGAGCAGTACTTC. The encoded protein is CATFASSYEQYF.

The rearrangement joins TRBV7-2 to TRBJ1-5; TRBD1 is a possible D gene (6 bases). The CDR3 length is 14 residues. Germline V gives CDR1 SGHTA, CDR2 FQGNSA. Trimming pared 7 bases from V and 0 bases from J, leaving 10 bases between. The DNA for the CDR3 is TGTGCCAGCAACACAGGGCTTAGCAATCAGCCCCAGCATTTT. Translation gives CASNTGLSNQPQHF.

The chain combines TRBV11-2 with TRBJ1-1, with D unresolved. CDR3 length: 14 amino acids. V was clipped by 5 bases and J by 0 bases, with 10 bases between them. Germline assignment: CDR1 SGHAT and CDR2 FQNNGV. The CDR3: CASSLSIMNTEAFF. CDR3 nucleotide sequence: TGTGCCAGCAGCCTTAGCATTATGAACACTGAAGCTTTCTTT. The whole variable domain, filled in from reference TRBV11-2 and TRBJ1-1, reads EAGVAQSPRYKIIEKRQSVAFWCNPISGHATLYWYQQILGQGPKLLIQFQNNGVVDDSQLPKDRFSAERLKGVDSTLKIQPAKLEDSAVYLCASSLSIMNTEAFFGQGTRLTVV.

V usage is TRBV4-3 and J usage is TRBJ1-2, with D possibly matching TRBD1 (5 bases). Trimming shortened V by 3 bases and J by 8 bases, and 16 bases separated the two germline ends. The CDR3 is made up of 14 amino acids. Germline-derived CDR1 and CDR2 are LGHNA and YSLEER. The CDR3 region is CASSQEPGTLGYTF. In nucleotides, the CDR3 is TGCGCCAGCAGCCAGGAACCCGGGACTTTAGGCTACACCTTC.

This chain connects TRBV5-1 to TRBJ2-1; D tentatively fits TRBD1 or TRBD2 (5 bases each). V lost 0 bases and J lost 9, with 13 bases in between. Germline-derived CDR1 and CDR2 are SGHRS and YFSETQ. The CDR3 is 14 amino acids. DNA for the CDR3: TGCGCCAGCAGCTTGGACCCTTTTGGGGGTGAGCAGTTCTTC. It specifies CASSLDPFGGEQFF.

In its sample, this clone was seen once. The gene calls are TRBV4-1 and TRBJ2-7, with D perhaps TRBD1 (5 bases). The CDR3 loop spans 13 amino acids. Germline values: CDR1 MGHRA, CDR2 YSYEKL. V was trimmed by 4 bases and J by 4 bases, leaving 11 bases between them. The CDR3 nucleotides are TGCGCCAGCAGCCTAGACACAGGTTACGAGCAGTACTTC. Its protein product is CASSLDTGYEQYF.

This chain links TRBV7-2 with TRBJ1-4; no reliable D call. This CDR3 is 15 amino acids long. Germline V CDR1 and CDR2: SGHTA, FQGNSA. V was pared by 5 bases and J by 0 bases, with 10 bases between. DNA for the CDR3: TGTGCCAGCAGCCTCTCGGGAGCAACTAATGAAAAACTGTTTTTT. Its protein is CASSLSGATNEKLFF. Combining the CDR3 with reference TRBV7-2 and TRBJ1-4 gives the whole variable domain GAGVSQSPSNKVTEKGKDVELRCDPISGHTALYWYRQSLGQGLEFLIYFQGNSAPDKSGLPSDRFSAERTGGSVSTLTIQRTQQEDSAVYLCASSLSGATNEKLFFGSGTQLSVL.

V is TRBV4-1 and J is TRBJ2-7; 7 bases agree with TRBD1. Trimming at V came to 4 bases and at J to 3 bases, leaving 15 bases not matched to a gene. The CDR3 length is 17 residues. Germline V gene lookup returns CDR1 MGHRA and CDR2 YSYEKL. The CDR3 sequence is CASSPRGGSAILYEQYF. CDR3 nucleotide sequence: TGCGCCAGCAGCCCCAGAGGGGGCAGCGCAATTCTCTACGAGCAGTACTTC.

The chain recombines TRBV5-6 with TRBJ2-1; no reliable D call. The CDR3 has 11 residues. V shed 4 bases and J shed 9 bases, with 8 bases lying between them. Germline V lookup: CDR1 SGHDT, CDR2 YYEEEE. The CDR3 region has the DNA TGTGCCAGCAGCAGGTCTAGTGAGCAGTTCTTC. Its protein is CASSRSSEQFF.

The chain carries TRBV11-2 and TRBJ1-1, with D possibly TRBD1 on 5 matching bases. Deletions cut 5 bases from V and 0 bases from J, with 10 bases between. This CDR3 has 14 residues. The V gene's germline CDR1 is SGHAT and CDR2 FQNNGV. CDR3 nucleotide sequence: TGTGCCAGCAGCCGGGGACGGATGAACACTGAAGCTTTCTTT. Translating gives CASSRGRMNTEAFF.

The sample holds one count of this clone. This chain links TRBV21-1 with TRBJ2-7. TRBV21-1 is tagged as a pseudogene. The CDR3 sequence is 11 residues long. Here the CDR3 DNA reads TGTGCCAGCAGCAGACCCTACGAGCAGTACTTC. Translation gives CASSRPYEQYF.

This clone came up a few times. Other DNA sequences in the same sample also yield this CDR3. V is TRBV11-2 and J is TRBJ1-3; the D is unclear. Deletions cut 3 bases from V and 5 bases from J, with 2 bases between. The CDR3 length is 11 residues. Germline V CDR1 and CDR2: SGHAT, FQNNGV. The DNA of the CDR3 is TGTGCCAGCAGCTTTAGAAACACCATATATTTT. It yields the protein CASSFRNTIYF.

This CDR3 reads CASNPRLRGRVNTGELFF. As DNA, the CDR3 is TGTGCCAGCAACCCCCGCCTCAGGGGGCGCGTGAACACCGGGGAGCTGTTTTTT. The V and J genes are TRBV7-9 and TRBJ2-2; 8 bases map to TRBD1. Unmatched junction bases numbered 14, after V lost 7 bases and J lost 1 base. Germline CDR1 is SEHNR and CDR2 is FQNEAQ (reference sequence). The CDR3 totals 18 residues.

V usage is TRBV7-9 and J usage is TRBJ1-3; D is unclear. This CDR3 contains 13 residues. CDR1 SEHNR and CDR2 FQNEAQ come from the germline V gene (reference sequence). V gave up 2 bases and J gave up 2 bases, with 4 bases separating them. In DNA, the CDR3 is TGTGCCAGCAGCTTAACAACTGGAAACACCATATATTTT. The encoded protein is CASSLTTGNTIYF.

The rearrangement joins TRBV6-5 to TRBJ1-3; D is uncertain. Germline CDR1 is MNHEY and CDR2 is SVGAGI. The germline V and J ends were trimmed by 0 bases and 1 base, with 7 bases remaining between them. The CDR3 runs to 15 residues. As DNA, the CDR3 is TGTGCCAGCAGTTACTCCCGGCGGTCTGGAAACACCATATATTTT. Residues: CASSYSRRSGNTIYF.

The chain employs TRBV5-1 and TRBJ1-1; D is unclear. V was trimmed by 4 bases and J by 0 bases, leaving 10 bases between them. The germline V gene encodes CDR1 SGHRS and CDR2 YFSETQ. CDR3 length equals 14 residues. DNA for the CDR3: TGCGCCAGCAGCGTACAGACGATGAACACTGAAGCTTTCTTT. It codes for CASSVQTMNTEAFF. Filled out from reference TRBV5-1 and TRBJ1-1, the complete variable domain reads KAGVTQTPRYLIKTRGQQVTLSCSPISGHRSVSWYQQTPGQGLQFLFEYFSETQRNKGNFPGRFSGRQFSNSRSEMNVSTLELGDSALYLCASSVQTMNTEAFFGQGTRLTVV.

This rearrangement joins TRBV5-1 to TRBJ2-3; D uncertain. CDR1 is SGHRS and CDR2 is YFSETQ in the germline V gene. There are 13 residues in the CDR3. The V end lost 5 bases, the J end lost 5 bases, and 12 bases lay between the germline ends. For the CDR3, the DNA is TGCGCCAGCAGGGCTGGGCGCGGAGATACGCAGTATTTT. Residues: CASRAGRGDTQYF.

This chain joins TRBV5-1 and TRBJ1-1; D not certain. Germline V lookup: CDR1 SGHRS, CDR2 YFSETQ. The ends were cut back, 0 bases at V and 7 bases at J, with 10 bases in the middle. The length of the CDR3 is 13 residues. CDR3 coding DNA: TGCGCCAGCAGCTTGGGGTCCCCTTTTGAAGCTTTCTTT. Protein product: CASSLGSPFEAFF.

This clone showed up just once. CDR3 in amino acids: CASSSSWGTDTQYF. Here the CDR3 DNA reads TGTGCCAGCAGCTCTTCATGGGGGACAGATACGCAGTATTTT. The chain joins TRBV7-2 to TRBJ2-3, with D perhaps assigned TRBD1 or TRBD2 (5 bases each). Germline V gene lookup returns CDR1 SGHTA and CDR2 FQGNSA. This CDR3 has 14 residues. V dropped 4 bases and J dropped 3 bases, with 11 bases sitting between them. Drawing the rest from reference TRBV7-2 and TRBJ2-3, the complete variable domain is GAGVSQSPSNKVTEKGKDVELRCDPISGHTALYWYRQSLGQGLEFLIYFQGNSAPDKSGLPSDRFSAERTGGSVSTLTIQRTQQEDSAVYLCASSSSWGTDTQYFGPGTRLTVL.

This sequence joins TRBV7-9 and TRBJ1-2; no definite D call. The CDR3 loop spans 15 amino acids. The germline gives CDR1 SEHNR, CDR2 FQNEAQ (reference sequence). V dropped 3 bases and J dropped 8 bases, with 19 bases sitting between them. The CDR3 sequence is CASSFEAGRRQGYTF. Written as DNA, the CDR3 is TGTGCCAGCAGCTTTGAGGCAGGCCGTCGTCAGGGCTACACCTTC.

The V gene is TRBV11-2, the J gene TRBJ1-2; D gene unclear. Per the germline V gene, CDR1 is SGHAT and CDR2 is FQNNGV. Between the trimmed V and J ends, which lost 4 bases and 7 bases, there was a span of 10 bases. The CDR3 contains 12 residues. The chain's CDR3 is CASSSEGSGYTF. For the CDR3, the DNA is TGTGCCAGCAGCTCGGAGGGTTCTGGCTACACCTTC. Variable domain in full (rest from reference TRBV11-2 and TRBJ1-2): EAGVAQSPRYKIIEKRQSVAFWCNPISGHATLYWYQQILGQGPKLLIQFQNNGVVDDSQLPKDRFSAERLKGVDSTLKIQPAKLEDSAVYLCASSSEGSGYTFGSGTRLTVV.

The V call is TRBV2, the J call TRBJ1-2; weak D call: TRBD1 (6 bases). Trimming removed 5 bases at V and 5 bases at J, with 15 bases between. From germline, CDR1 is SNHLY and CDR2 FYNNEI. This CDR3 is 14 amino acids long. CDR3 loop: CASSHRAPSYGYTF. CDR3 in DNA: TGTGCCAGCAGTCACAGGGCACCTTCTTATGGCTACACCTTC.

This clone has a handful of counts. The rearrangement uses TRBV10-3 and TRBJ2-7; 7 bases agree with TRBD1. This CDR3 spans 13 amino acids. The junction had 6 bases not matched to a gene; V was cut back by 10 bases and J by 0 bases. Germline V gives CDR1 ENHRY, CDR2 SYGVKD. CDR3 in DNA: TGTGCCACCATGGGACAGAGCTCCTACGAGCAGTACTTC. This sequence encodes CATMGQSSYEQYF.

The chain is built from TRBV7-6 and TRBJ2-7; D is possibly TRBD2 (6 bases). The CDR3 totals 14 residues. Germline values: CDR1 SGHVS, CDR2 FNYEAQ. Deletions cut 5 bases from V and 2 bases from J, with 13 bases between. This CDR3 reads CASSAQLAPYEQYF. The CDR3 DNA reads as TGTGCCAGCAGCGCCCAACTAGCACCCTACGAGCAGTACTTC.

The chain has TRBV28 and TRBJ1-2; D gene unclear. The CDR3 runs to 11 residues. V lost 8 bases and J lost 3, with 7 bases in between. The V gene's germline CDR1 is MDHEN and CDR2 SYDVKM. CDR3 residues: CASGRDYGYTF. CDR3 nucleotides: TGTGCCAGCGGTCGTGACTATGGCTACACCTTC.

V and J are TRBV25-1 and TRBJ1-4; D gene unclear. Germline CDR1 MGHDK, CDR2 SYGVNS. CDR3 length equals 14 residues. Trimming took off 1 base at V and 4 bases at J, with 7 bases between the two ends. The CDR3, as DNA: TGTGCCAGCAGTGAATTCGTCGGTAATGAAAAACTGTTTTTT. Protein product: CASSEFVGNEKLFF.

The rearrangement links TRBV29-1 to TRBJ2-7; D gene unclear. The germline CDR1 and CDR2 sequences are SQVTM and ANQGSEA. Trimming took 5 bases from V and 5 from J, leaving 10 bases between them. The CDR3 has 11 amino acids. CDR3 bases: TGCAGCGTTAGCCGGCGCGACGAGCAGTACTTC. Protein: CSVSRRDEQYF.

In DNA form, the CDR3 reads TGTGCCAGCAGCTTAGAACAGGGGGGTAGCGGGAAATACAATGAGCAGTTCTTC. It codes for CASSLEQGGSGKYNEQFF. The chain is built from TRBV11-3 and TRBJ2-1, with D perhaps given as TRBD1 or TRBD2 (8 bases each). Germline CDR1 reads SGHNT; CDR2 reads YENEEA. This CDR3 comprises 18 residues. V lost 0 bases and J 4 bases, leaving 19 bases between the germline ends.

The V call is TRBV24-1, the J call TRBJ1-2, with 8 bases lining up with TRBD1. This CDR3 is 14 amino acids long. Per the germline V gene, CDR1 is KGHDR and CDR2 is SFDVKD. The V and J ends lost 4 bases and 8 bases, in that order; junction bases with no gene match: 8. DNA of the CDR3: TGTGCCACCAGTGACCCAGGACAGGGCTTGGGCTACACCTTC. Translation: CATSDPGQGLGYTF.